This is a list of T cell receptor beta chains from one sample in a study of T cells after yellow fever vaccination. TCRdb processed the 5' RACE reads anew with MiXCR; each CDR3 protein has one entry. The repertoire includes about 400,000 distinct CDR3 sequences, 6.2% of them detected once, and approximately 15% sits in the top ten. The sequences come from PBMCs, collected 5 days after the yellow fever booster vaccination. These receptors came from a man younger than 40 who received the YFV17D yellow fever vaccine. Both conserved end residues are part of each CDR3. The order of the fields is D gene, J gene, clone size, V gene, CDR3 DNA, CDR3 protein. The D gene is left open where the match is weak. Part of the rows lack a size; the others show once, few, many or a class for expanded clones.

NA,TRBJ2-7,many,TRBV5-1,TGCGCCAGCAGCCCCGGGGACTCGGCCTACGAGCAGTACTTC,CASSPGDSAYEQYF
TRBD1,TRBJ2-1,many,TRBV5-4,TGTGCCAGCAGCCCGGCAAGGGGGCCCAATGAGCAGTTCTTC,CASSPARGPNEQFF
NA,TRBJ2-2,few,TRBV4-2,TGTGCCAGCAGCCAGATTCCCTCCACCGGGGAGCTGTTTTTT,CASSQIPSTGELFF
NA,TRBJ2-7,NA,TRBV7-2,TGTGCCAGCAGCTTAGAACGGCTATCCTACGAGCAGTACTTC,CASSLERLSYEQYF
NA,TRBJ2-1,NA,TRBV20-1,TGCGGTGGCGGGCCGGACTACAATGAGCAGTTCTTC,CGGGPDYNEQFF
TRBD1,TRBJ2-1,NA,TRBV29-1,TGCAGCGCCTTGACCGGACAGGGGGTGGGAGCGGGTGGGTACAATGAGCAGTTCTTC,CSALTGQGVGAGGYNEQFF
NA,TRBJ2-1,few,TRBV7-2,TGTGCCAGCAGCACACCCGACAATGAGCAGTTCTTC,CASSTPDNEQFF
NA,TRBJ2-1,NA,TRBV5-1,TGCGCCAGCAGCTTGGGGGGGGTTGGATTTCTTGCGGGAAACAATGAGCAGTTCTTC,CASSLGGVGFLAGNNEQFF
TRBD2,TRBJ2-1,NA,TRBV28,TGTGCCAGCAGGCGCCTGGGACTAGCGGGAGGTCACAATGAGCAGTTCTTC,CASRRLGLAGGHNEQFF
NA,TRBJ2-3,NA,TRBV29-1,TGCAGCGTACTCTTTGGCACAGATACGCAGTATTTT,CSVLFGTDTQYF
TRBD2,TRBJ2-5,many,TRBV7-9,TGTGCCACCACAGTGACTAGCGGGAGACAGACCCAGTACTTC,CATTVTSGRQTQYF
TRBD1,TRBJ2-7,few,TRBV7-2,TGTGCCAGCAGCCGGGACAGGCAATACGAGCAGTACTTC,CASSRDRQYEQYF
NA,TRBJ2-1,NA,TRBV12-3/TRBV12-4,TGTGCCAGCAGTCCAGGGTTCAATGAGCAGTTCTTC,CASSPGFNEQFF
NA,TRBJ2-7,NA,TRBV7-9,TGTGTCAGCAGCTCCTGGGCCAAAGCCTACGAGCAGTACTTC,CVSSSWAKAYEQYF
TRBD2,TRBJ2-1,NA,TRBV5-1,TGCGCCAGCAGCGGGGTAGCGGGAGGGCCTTCTGTGCAGTTCTTC,CASSGVAGGPSVQFF
NA,TRBJ2-1,many,TRBV23-1,TGCGCCAGCAGTCTGGGGCAGGGGTTTCACAATGAGCAGTTCTTC,CASSLGQGFHNEQFF
NA,TRBJ2-2,many,TRBV6-2/TRBV6-3,TGTGCCAGCAGTTACTGGGGGTCCGGGGAGCTGTTTTTT,CASSYWGSGELFF
TRBD2,TRBJ2-7,NA,TRBV4-3,TGCGCCAGCAGCCAAGTAGCGGGAGCTACTGAGCAGTACTTC,CASSQVAGATEQYF
NA,TRBJ2-5,few,TRBV7-2,TGTGCCACCGGCGGTGAGACCCAGTACTTC,CATGGETQYF
TRBD2,TRBJ2-3,many,TRBV20-1,TGCAGTGCCTGGACTAGCGAGCTATTTACGCAGTATTTT,CSAWTSELFTQYF
TRBD1,TRBJ2-4,NA,TRBV29-1,TGCAGCGTTGAAAGGACAGGTGGCTCGGGCATTCAGTACTTC,CSVERTGGSGIQYF
NA,TRBJ2-5,many,TRBV10-3,TGTGCCATCAGTGAGTCCGGAGCAGTTCAAGAGACCCAGTACTTC,CAISESGAVQETQYF
NA,TRBJ2-2,many,TRBV6-5,TGTGCCAGCAGTTACTCTCGAGGATTTGCCGGGGAGCTGTTTTTT,CASSYSRGFAGELFF
NA,TRBJ2-3,many,TRBV6-5,TGTGCCAGCAGCCTACCGGGGGATACGCAGTATTTT,CASSLPGDTQYF
NA,TRBJ2-5,few,TRBV6-1,TGTGCCAGCAACGGGGCGGACAAAATGTACCAAGAGACCCAGTACTTC,CASNGADKMYQETQYF
TRBD1,TRBJ2-3,NA,TRBV5-8,TGTGCCGGGACGACAGGGGCCACAGATACGCAGTATTTT,CAGTTGATDTQYF
TRBD1,TRBJ2-7,many,TRBV12-3/TRBV12-4,TGTGCCAGCAGTGTGAGGGACAGGGCCACCTACGAGCAGTACTTC,CASSVRDRATYEQYF
TRBD2,TRBJ2-1,NA,TRBV7-2,TGTGCCAGCACAACCATGGGACTAGCGGGAAGTAATAAGTTCTTC,CASTTMGLAGSNKFF
TRBD1,TRBJ1-1,many,TRBV20-1,TGCAGTGCTAGAGATCTAAAGACAGGGGGGACTGAAGCTTTCTTT,CSARDLKTGGTEAFF
NA,TRBJ2-2,many,TRBV20-1,TGCAGTGCTAGAGCGGGAAACACCGGGGAGCTGTTTTTT,CSARAGNTGELFF
NA,TRBJ2-7,NA,TRBV9,TGTGCCAGCAAGCGGTCTCCCTCTTCCTACGAGCAGTACTTC,CASKRSPSSYEQYF
TRBD1,TRBJ2-2,many,TRBV10-3,TGTGCCATCAACGACGGACAGGGAAACACCGGGGAGCTGTTTTTT,CAINDGQGNTGELFF
NA,TRBJ2-5,few,TRBV12-3/TRBV12-4,TGTGCCAGCAGTTTCAGTAAAGGGTGGCAAGAGACCCAGTACTTC,CASSFSKGWQETQYF
TRBD2,TRBJ2-1,NA,TRBV11-3,TGTGCCAGCAGTCCGACTAGCGGGAGTTTCAACAATGAGCAGTTCTTC,CASSPTSGSFNNEQFF
NA,TRBJ1-5,NA,TRBV20-1,TGCAGTGCTATTGCGTCGGTAGGCAATCAGCCCCAGCATTTT,CSAIASVGNQPQHF
NA,TRBJ2-7,many,TRBV24-1,TGTGCCACCAGTGGGACCGTCTCCTACGAGCAGTACTTC,CATSGTVSYEQYF
NA,TRBJ2-7,NA,TRBV20-1,TGCAGTGCTCGCCCGGGACGTAGTAACATCTACGAGCAGTACTTC,CSARPGRSNIYEQYF
TRBD2,TRBJ2-1,NA,TRBV19,TGTGCCAGTAGTCGGATTAGCGGGGGGAATGAGCAGTTCTTC,CASSRISGGNEQFF
NA,TRBJ2-5,many,TRBV7-9,TGTGCCAGCAGCCCCGGGCACTTC,CASSPGHF
NA,TRBJ1-1,many,TRBV20-1,TGCAGTTCCCAGGTTGGGGGCACTGAAGCTTTCTTT,CSSQVGGTEAFF
NA,TRBJ2-3,many,TRBV6-1,TGTGCCAGCAGTGAACGGCGGCAAGGGGCAGATACGCAGTATTTT,CASSERRQGADTQYF
NA,TRBJ2-5,few,TRBV29-1,TGCAGCGGATGGTGGCAGGGACTCCAAGAGACCCAGTACTTC,CSGWWQGLQETQYF
TRBD2,TRBJ2-2,NA,TRBV5-1,TGCGCCAGCAGCCCCAGACTAGCGGAAACCGGGGAGCTGTTTTTT,CASSPRLAETGELFF
TRBD2,TRBJ2-4,few,TRBV30,TGTGCCTGGAGGCTAGCGGGGTGGGGGGCCATTCAGTACTTC,CAWRLAGWGAIQYF
NA,TRBJ1-4,NA,TRBV5-1,TGCGCCAGCAGCTTTGAGGGCGTCGGTGAAAAACTGTTTTTT,CASSFEGVGEKLFF
TRBD2,TRBJ2-1,few,TRBV6-1,TGTGCCAGCTCTTTTACTAGCGGGAGACGATACAATGAGCAGTTCTTC,CASSFTSGRRYNEQFF
NA,TRBJ2-7,many,TRBV15,TGTGCCACCAGCAGAGTGAGGCAGGGTGGGAGCGAGCAGTACTTC,CATSRVRQGGSEQYF
NA,TRBJ2-7,few,TRBV5-4,TGTGCCAGCAGCTCCGGGACCCTACCCTACGAGCAGTACTTC,CASSSGTLPYEQYF
NA,TRBJ2-5,few,TRBV10-3,TGTGCCATCAAGGCGGTGGTGCAAGAGACCCAGTACTTC,CAIKAVVQETQYF
NA,TRBJ1-5,few,TRBV6-2/TRBV6-3,TGTGCCAGCAGCCCTTCGACTTGGGGTCAGCCCCAGCATTTT,CASSPSTWGQPQHF
NA,TRBJ1-1,NA,TRBV12-3/TRBV12-4,TGTGCCAGCAGTGAGTCTCCGTTCGGGGCTTTCTTT,CASSESPFGAFF
NA,TRBJ2-1,few,TRBV21-1,TGTGCCAGCAGCCTCCCGAGGGGGAGGCCTAGCGGGAGTCGTTATGAGCAGTTCTTC,CASSLPRGRPSGSRYEQFF
NA,TRBJ2-5,few,TRBV27,TGTGCCAGCAGTTTATACCGGGGCCCCCAAGAGACCCAGTACTTC,CASSLYRGPQETQYF
NA,TRBJ2-2,NA,TRBV7-2,TGTGCCAGCAGCTACTCGAGGACCGGGGAGCTGTTTTTT,CASSYSRTGELFF
NA,TRBJ2-7,many,TRBV7-8,TGTGCCAGCAGCTCACGGGACGGTTCCTACGAGCAGTACTTC,CASSSRDGSYEQYF
NA,TRBJ1-2,NA,TRBV7-9,TGTGCCAGCAGCCGGCGTGGGGGGGATGGCTACACCTTC,CASSRRGGDGYTF
NA,TRBJ2-1,few,TRBV11-3,TGTGCCAGCAGCTTATCCCGGGGTGGCAATGAGCAGTTCTTC,CASSLSRGGNEQFF
NA,TRBJ2-7,NA,TRBV19,TGTGCGAGTAGGACTTTGGATTTCGGCGAGCAGTACTTC,CASRTLDFGEQYF
TRBD1,TRBJ2-5,few,TRBV20-1,TGCAGTGCTAGCACGACAGGGGTCGAGACCCAGTACTTC,CSASTTGVETQYF